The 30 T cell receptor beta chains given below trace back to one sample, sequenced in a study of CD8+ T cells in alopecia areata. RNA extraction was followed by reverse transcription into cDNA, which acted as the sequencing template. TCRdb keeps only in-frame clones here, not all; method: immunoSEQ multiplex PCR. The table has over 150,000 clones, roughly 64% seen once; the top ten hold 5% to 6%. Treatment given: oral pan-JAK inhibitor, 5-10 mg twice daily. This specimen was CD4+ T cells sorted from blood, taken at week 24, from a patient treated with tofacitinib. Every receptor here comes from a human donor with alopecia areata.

In DNA, the CDR3 is TGTGCCAGCAGCCCCTGGGACAGCCCGTACTTC. It is translated as CASSPWDSPYF. The rearrangement uses TRBV7-9 and TRBJ2-5; the match to TRBD1 covers 7 bases. The J segment lost 13 bases and the V segment lost 5 bases, leaving 7 bases of the junction unmatched. The germline gives CDR1 SEHNR, CDR2 FQNEAQ (reference sequence). This CDR3 has 11 amino acids.

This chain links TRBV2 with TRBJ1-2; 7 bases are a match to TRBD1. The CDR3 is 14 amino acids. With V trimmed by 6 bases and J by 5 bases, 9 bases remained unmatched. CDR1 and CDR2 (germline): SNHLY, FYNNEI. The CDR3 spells CASRYRGGPYGYTF. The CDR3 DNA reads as TGTGCCAGCAGATACAGGGGCGGACCATATGGCTACACCTTC.

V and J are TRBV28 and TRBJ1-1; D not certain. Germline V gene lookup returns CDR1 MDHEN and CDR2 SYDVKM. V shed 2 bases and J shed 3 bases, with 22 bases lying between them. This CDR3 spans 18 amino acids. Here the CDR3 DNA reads TGTGCCAGCAGTTTAGGGTTGAGGGCGGGAAGGTTGGACACTGAAGCTTTCTTT. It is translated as CASSLGLRAGRLDTEAFF.

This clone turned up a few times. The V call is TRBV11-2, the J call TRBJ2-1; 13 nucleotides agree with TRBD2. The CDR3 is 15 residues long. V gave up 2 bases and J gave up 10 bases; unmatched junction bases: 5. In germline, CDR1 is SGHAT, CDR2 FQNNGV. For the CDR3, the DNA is TGTGCCAGCAGCTTAACTAGCGGGAGGGGTGGCGAGCAGTTCTTC. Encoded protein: CASSLTSGRGGEQFF.

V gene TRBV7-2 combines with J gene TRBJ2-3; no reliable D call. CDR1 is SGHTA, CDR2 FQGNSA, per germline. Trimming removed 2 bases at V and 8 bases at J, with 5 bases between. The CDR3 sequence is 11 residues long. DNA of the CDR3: TGTGCCAGCAGCTTATTCGGTACGCAGTATTTT. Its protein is CASSLFGTQYF.

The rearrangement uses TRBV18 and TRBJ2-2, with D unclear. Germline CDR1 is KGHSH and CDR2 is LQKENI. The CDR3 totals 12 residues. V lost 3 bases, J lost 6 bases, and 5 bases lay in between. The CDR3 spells CASSPNPGELFF. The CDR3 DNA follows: TGTGCCAGCTCACCGAATCCCGGGGAGCTGTTTTTT.

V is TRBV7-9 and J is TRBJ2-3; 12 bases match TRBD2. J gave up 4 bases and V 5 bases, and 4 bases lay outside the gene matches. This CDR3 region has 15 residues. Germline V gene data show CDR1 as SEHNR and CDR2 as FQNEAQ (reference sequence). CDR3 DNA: TGTGCCAGCAGCCGACTAGCGGGGGCGGCAGATACGCAGTATTTT. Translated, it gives CASSRLAGAADTQYF. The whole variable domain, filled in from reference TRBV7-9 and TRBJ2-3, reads DTGVSQNPRHKITKRGQNVTFRCDPISEHNRLYWYRQTLGQGPEFLTYFQNEAQLEKSRLLSDRFSAERPKGSFSTLEIQRTEQGDSAMYLCASSRLAGAADTQYFGPGTRLTVL.

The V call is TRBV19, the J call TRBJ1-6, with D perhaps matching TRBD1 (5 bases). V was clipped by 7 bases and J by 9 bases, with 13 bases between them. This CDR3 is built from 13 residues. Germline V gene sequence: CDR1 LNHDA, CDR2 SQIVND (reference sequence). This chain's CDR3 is CASNGGRGSPLHF. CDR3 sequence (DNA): TGTGCCAGTAACGGGGGTCGAGGTTCACCCCTCCACTTT.

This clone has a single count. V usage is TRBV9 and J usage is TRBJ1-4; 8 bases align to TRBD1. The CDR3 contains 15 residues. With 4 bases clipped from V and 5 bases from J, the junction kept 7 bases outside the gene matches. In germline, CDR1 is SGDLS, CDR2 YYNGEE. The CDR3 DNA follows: TGTGCCAGCAGCTTTCAGGGGGCAGGAAATGAAAAACTGTTTTTT. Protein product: CASSFQGAGNEKLFF.

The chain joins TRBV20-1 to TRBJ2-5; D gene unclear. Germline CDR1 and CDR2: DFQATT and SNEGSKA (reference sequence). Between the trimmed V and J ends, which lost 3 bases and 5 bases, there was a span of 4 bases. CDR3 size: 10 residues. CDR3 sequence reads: CSARLETQYF. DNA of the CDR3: TGCAGTGCTAGGCTGGAGACCCAGTACTTC.

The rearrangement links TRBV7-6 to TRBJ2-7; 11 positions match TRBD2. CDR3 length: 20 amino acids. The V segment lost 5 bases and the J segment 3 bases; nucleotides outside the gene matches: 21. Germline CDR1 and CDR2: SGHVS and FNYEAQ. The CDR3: CASSPHLSSGGAKSIYEQYF. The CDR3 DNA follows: TGTGCCAGCAGCCCTCATCTGAGTAGCGGGGGGGCCAAATCCATCTACGAGCAGTACTTC.

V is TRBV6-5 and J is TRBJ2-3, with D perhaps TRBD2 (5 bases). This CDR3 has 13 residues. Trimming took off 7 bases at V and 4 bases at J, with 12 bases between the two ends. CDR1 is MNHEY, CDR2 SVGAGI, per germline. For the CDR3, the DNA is TGTGCCAGCATCAAGGCGGGTGCAGATACGCAGTATTTT. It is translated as CASIKAGADTQYF.

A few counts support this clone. This CDR3 reads CATSRDLAHRARAYEQYF. DNA for the CDR3: TGTGCCACCAGCAGAGATCTGGCCCACCGGGCCAGGGCCTACGAGCAGTACTTC. The chain uses TRBV15 and TRBJ2-7, with a weak D call TRBD1 (5 bases). V was shortened by 0 bases and J by 2 bases, with 20 bases between the two germline ends. CDR1 and CDR2 from the germline V gene are LNHNV and YYDKDF (reference sequence). The CDR3 contains 18 residues.

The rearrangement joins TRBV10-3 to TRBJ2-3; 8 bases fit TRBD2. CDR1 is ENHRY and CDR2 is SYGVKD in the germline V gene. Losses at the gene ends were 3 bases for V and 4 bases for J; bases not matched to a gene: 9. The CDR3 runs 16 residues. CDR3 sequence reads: CAISEQASGGADTQYF. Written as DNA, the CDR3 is TGTGCCATCAGTGAACAGGCAAGCGGGGGTGCAGATACGCAGTATTTT.

CDR3 in DNA: TGTGCCAGCAGCTTGGCTGGTGGCTACACCTTC. It specifies CASSLAGGYTF. The chain recombines TRBV5-6 with TRBJ1-2, with no clear D. The V gene's germline CDR1 is SGHDT and CDR2 YYEEEE. Trimming cost V 0 bases and J 7 bases, with 4 bases left between them. The CDR3 covers 11 residues. The entire variable domain, with the rest obtained from reference TRBV5-6 and TRBJ1-2, is as follows: DAGVTQSPTHLIKTRGQQVTLRCSPKSGHDTVSWYQQALGQGPQFIFQYYEEEERQRGNFPDRFSGHQFPNYSSELNVNALLLGDSALYLCASSLAGGYTFGSGTRLTVV.

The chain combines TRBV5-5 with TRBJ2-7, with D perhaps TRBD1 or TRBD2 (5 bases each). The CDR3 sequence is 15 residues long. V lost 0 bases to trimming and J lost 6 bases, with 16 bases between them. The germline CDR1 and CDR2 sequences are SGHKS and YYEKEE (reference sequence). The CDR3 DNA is TGTGCCAGCAGCTTGGACGGGGACCTCTATGGCGAGCAGTACTTC. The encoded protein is CASSLDGDLYGEQYF.

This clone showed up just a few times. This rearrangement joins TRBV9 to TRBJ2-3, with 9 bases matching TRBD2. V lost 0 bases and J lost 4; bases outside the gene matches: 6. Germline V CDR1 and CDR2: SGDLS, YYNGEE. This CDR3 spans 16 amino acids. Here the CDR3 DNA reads TGTGCCAGCAGCGTAGGAGTGAGCGGGGGGCCAGATACGCAGTATTTT. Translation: CASSVGVSGGPDTQYF.

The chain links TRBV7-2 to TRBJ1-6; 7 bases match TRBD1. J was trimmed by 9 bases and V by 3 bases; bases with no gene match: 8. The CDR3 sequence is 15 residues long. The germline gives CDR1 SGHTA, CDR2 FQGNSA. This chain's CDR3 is CASSFIRQGSSPLHF. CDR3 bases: TGTGCCAGCAGCTTTATTCGACAGGGTAGTTCACCCCTCCACTTT.

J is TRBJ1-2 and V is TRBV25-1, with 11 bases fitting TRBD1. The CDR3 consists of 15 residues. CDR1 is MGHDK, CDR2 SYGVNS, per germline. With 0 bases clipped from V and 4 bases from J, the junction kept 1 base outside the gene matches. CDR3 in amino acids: CASSEYGQGAYGYTF. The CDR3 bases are TGTGCCAGCAGTGAATATGGACAGGGGGCCTATGGCTACACCTTC.

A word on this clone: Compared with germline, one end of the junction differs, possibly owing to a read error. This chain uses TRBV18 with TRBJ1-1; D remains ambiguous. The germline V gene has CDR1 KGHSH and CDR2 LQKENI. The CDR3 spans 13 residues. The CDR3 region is CASAPRGDTEAFF. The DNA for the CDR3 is TGTGCCAGCGCACCTCGCGGGGACACTGAAGCTTTCTTT.

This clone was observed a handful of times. In DNA form, the CDR3 reads TGTGCCAGCAGTCGGCCCCCCTACGAGCAGTACTTC. Amino acids: CASSRPPYEQYF. This rearrangement joins TRBV28 to TRBJ2-7; unclear D gene. Germline assignment: CDR1 MDHEN and CDR2 SYDVKM. The CDR3 has 12 amino acids. Trimming removed 5 bases from V and 2 bases from J, with 7 bases in between.

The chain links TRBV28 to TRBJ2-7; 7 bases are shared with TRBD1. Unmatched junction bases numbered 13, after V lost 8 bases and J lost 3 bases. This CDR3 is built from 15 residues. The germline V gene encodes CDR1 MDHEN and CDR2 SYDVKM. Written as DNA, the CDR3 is TGTGCCAGCTGCATGGGCGGACAGGCCCTCTACGAGCAGTACTTC. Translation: CASCMGGQALYEQYF.

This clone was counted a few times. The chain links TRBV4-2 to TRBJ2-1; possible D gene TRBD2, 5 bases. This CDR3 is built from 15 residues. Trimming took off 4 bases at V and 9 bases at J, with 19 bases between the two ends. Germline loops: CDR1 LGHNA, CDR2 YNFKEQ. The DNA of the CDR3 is TGTGCCAGCAGCCCGGACGGTGGAGGTTTTGGTGAGCAGTTCTTC. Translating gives CASSPDGGGFGEQFF.

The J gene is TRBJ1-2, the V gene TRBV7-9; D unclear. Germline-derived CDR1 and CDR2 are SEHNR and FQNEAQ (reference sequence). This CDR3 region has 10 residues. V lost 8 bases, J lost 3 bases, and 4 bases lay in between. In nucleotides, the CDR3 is TGTGCCAGCGCGGACTATGGCTACACCTTC. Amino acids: CASADYGYTF. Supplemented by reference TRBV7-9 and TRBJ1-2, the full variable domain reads DTGVSQNPRHKITKRGQNVTFRCDPISEHNRLYWYRQTLGQGPEFLTYFQNEAQLEKSRLLSDRFSAERPKGSFSTLEIQRTEQGDSAMYLCASADYGYTFGSGTRLTVV.

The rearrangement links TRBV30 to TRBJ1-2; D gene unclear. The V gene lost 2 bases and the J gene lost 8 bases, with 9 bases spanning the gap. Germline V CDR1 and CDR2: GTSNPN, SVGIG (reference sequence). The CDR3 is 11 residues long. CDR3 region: CAWSSTSGYTF. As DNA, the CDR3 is TGTGCCTGGAGTTCAACATCGGGCTACACCTTC. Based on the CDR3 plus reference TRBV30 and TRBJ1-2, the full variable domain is SQTIHQWPATLVQPVGSPLSLECTVEGTSNPNLYWYRQAAGRGLQLLFYSVGIGQISSEVPQNLSASRPQDRQFILSSKKLLLSDSGFYLCAWSSTSGYTFGSGTRLTVV.

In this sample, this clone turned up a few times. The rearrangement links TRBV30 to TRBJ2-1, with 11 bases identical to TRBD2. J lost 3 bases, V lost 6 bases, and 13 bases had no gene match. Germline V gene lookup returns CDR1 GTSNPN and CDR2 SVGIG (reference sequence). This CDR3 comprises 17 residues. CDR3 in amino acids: CACLGLAEGYNYNEQFF. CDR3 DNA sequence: TGTGCCTGCTTGGGACTAGCGGAAGGATACAACTACAATGAGCAGTTCTTC. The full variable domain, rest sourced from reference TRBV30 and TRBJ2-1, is SQTIHQWPATLVQPVGSPLSLECTVEGTSNPNLYWYRQAAGRGLQLLFYSVGIGQISSEVPQNLSASRPQDRQFILSSKKLLLSDSGFYLCACLGLAEGYNYNEQFFGPGTRLTVL.

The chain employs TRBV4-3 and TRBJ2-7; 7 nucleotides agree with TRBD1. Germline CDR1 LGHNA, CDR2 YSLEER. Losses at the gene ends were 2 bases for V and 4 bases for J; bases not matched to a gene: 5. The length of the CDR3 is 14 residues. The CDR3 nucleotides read TGCGCCAGCAGCCAAAGTCCACAGGGGTACGAGCAGTACTTC. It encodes CASSQSPQGYEQYF.

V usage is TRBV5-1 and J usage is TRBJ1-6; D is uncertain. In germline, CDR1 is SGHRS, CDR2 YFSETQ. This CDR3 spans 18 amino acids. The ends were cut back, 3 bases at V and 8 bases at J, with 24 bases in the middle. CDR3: CASSSAEFWRQAHSPLHF. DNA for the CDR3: TGCGCCAGCAGCTCGGCGGAGTTTTGGCGGCAGGCCCATTCACCCCTCCACTTT.

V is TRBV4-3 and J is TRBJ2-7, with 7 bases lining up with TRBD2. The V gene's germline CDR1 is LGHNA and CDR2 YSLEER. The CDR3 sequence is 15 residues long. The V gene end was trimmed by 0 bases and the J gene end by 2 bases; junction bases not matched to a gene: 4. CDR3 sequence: CASSQEASGPYEQYF. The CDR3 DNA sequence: TGCGCCAGCAGCCAAGAGGCTAGCGGTCCCTACGAGCAGTACTTC.

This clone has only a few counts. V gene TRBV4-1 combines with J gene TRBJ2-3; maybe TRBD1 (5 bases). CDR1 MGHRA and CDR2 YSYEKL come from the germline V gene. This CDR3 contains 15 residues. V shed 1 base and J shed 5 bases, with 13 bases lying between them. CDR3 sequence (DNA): TGCGCCAGCAGCCAAGCTCCCCGTCAGGGAGATACGCAGTATTTT. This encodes CASSQAPRQGDTQYF.